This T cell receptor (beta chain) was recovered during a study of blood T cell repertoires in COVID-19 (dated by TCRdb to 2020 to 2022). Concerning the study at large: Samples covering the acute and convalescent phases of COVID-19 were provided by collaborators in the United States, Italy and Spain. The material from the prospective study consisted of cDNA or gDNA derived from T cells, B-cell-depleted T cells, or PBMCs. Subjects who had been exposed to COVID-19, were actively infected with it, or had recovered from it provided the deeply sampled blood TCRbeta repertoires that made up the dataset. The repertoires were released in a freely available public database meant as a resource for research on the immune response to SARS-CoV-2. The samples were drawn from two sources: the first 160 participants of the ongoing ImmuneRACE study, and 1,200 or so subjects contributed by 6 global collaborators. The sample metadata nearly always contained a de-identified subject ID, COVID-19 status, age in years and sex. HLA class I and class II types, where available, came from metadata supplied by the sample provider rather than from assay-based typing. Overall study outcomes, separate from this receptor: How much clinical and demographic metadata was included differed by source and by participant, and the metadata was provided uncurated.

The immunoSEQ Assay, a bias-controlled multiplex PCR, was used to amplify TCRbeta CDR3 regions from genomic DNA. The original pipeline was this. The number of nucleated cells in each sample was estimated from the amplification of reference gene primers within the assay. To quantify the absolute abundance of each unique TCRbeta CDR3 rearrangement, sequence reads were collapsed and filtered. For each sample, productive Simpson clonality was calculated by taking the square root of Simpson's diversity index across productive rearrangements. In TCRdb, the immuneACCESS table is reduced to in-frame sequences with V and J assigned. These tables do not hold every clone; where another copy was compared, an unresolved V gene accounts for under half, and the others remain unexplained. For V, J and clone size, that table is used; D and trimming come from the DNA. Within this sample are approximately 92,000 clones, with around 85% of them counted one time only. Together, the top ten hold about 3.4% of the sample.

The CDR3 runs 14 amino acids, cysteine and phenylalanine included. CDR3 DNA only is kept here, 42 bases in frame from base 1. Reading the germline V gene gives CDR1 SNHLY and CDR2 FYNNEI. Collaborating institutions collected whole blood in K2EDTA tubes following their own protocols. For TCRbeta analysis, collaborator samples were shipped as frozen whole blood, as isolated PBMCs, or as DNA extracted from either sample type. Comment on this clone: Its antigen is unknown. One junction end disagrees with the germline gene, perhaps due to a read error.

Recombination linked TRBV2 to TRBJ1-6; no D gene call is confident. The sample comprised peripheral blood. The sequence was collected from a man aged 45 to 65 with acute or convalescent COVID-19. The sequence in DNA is TGTGCCAGCGGTGAAAGCACAGTTAATTCACCCCTCCACTTT. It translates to CASGESTVNSPLHF.